One and the same sample provided the 18 T cell receptor beta chains below, sequenced in a study of T cells in localized non-small cell lung cancer. Profiling relied on immunoSEQ multiplex PCR, and the TCRdb table lists in-frame clones only, not all of them. The table shows about 72,000 clones, with 80% to 90% occurring only once. The sample here was peripheral blood, taken before any cancer treatment. The receptors were sampled from a female donor older than 55 with stage I lung adenocarcinoma.

The genes are TRBV6-1 and TRBJ1-2; possible D gene TRBD1, 5 bases. The CDR3 sequence is 15 residues long. Germline V gives CDR1 MNHNS, CDR2 SASEGT. Trimming left V 7 bases short and J 5 bases short, with 20 bases between. The CDR3 is CASKPDRGGDYGYTF. The CDR3 nucleotides are TGTGCCAGCAAACCTGACCGTGGGGGAGATTATGGCTACACCTTC.

The chain carries TRBV5-6 and TRBJ2-2; D unclear. CDR1 is SGHDT and CDR2 is YYEEEE in the germline V gene. Trimming stripped 4 bases from V and 0 bases from J, with 10 bases between. This CDR3 has 15 amino acids. The CDR3 is CASSPPWPNTGELFF. CDR3 DNA sequence: TGTGCCAGCAGCCCCCCCTGGCCGAACACCGGGGAGCTGTTTTTT.

This clone was counted once. The chain's CDR3 is CASGPWGGNQPQHF. CDR3 in DNA: TGTGCTAGTGGCCCTTGGGGCGGCAATCAGCCCCAGCATTTT. This sequence joins TRBV12-5 and TRBJ1-5, with D maybe TRBD1 (5 bases). The ends were cut back, 6 bases at V and 2 bases at J, with 11 bases in the middle. Germline V gene sequence: CDR1 LGHNT, CDR2 FRNRAP. The CDR3 contains 14 residues.

The chain joins TRBV5-1 to TRBJ2-1, with D perhaps assigned TRBD1 or TRBD2 (5 bases each). The CDR3 is 17 residues long. The V end lost 3 bases, the J end lost 0 bases, and 16 bases lay between the germline ends. Germline lookup yields CDR1 SGHRS and CDR2 YFSETQ. CDR3 sequence: CASSWGSGPSSYNEQFF. The CDR3, as DNA: TGCGCCAGCAGCTGGGGCTCGGGGCCTAGCTCCTACAATGAGCAGTTCTTC. Full variable domain (missing parts from reference TRBV5-1 and TRBJ2-1): KAGVTQTPRYLIKTRGQQVTLSCSPISGHRSVSWYQQTPGQGLQFLFEYFSETQRNKGNFPGRFSGRQFSNSRSEMNVSTLELGDSALYLCASSWGSGPSSYNEQFFGPGTRLTVL.

The rearrangement uses TRBV5-5 and TRBJ2-7, with D unclear. The CDR3 totals 14 residues. Germline V gene data show CDR1 as SGHKS and CDR2 as YYEKEE (reference sequence). V lost 0 bases and J lost 1, with 8 bases in between. CDR3 nucleotides: TGTGCCAGCAGCTTGGTTTGGGAATCCTACGAGCAGTACTTC. It yields the protein CASSLVWESYEQYF.

The rearrangement links TRBV5-6 to TRBJ2-5, with 7 nucleotides matching TRBD1. Near its end, the DNA agrees better with TRBJ2-7, so the J call may be wrong. This CDR3 contains 14 residues. Germline V gene lookup returns CDR1 SGHDT and CDR2 YYEEEE. Here the CDR3 reads CASSLQGLTYEQYF. CDR3 DNA sequence: TGTGCCAGCAGCCTACAGGGGCTAACCTACGAGCAGTACTTC.

The genes are TRBV27 and TRBJ2-7; 9 bases agree with TRBD1. Germline assignment: CDR1 MNHEY and CDR2 SMNVEV (reference sequence). The CDR3 loop spans 15 amino acids. With V trimmed by 4 bases and J by 5 bases, 9 bases remained unmatched. The CDR3 sequence: CASSSPGTGSDEQYF. In nucleotides, the CDR3 is TGTGCCAGCAGTTCCCCCGGGACAGGGTCTGACGAGCAGTACTTC.

The rearrangement uses TRBV9 and TRBJ1-6, with 10 bases matching TRBD1. Germline lookup yields CDR1 SGDLS and CDR2 YYNGEE. The CDR3 has 15 residues. V was clipped by 4 bases and J by 9 bases; unmatched bases: 7. The CDR3 sequence is CASSTAGTGVSPLHF. As DNA, the CDR3 is TGTGCCAGCAGCACAGCCGGGACAGGGGTTTCACCCCTCCACTTT.

The V gene is TRBV6-4, the J gene TRBJ1-3; 10 positions agree with TRBD1. Germline V CDR1 and CDR2: MRHNA, SNTAGT. Unmatched junction bases numbered 5, after V lost 5 bases and J lost 4 bases. This CDR3 spans 15 amino acids. The CDR3 region has the DNA TGTGCCAGCAGTCCGGGACAGGGGTACGGAAACACCATATATTTT. It encodes CASSPGQGYGNTIYF.

The chain links TRBV2 to TRBJ1-6; D remains unclear. The CDR3 covers 13 residues. V lost 7 bases, J lost 3 bases, and 7 bases lay in between. Germline lookup yields CDR1 SNHLY and CDR2 FYNNEI. The CDR3 DNA sequence: TGTGCCAGCACGACCGGCTATAATTCACCCCTCCACTTT. Translated: CASTTGYNSPLHF.

This clone was detected once. The gene calls are TRBV6-1 and TRBJ1-2, with D possibly being TRBD1 (6 bases). The CDR3 totals 13 residues. V shed 1 base and J shed 4 bases, with 7 bases lying between them. In germline, CDR1 is MNHNS, CDR2 SASEGT. CDR3 DNA sequence: TGTGCCAGCAGTGAAGACAGGGCCTATGGCTACACCTTC. As protein: CASSEDRAYGYTF.

CDR3 nucleotides: TGCGCCAGCAGCCAAGAGGTAGCGTACGAGCAGTACTTC. It yields the protein CASSQEVAYEQYF. The rearrangement uses TRBV4-1 and TRBJ2-7; TRBD2 might be the D (5 bases). In germline, CDR1 is MGHRA, CDR2 YSYEKL. CDR3 length: 13 residues. With 0 bases removed from V and 4 bases from J, the gap between germline ends came to 7 bases.

This chain links TRBV7-2 with TRBJ1-5; TRBD1 matches 7 bases. The V gene's germline CDR1 is SGHTA and CDR2 FQGNSA. The ends lost 3 bases at V and 6 bases at J; junction bases unmatched: 2. The CDR3 loop spans 13 amino acids. The DNA of the CDR3 is TGTGCCAGCAGCTTTAACAGGGGTCAGCCCCAGCATTTT. This gives the protein CASSFNRGQPQHF.

This rearrangement joins TRBV7-9 to TRBJ1-1; 7 bases line up with TRBD1. Per the germline V gene, CDR1 is SEHNR and CDR2 is FQNEAQ (reference sequence). This CDR3 has 13 residues. Losses at the gene ends were 6 bases for V and 7 bases for J; bases not matched to a gene: 8. CDR3 region: CASSQDRDSEAFF. For the CDR3, the DNA is TGTGCCAGCAGTCAAGACCGGGACAGTGAAGCTTTCTTT. The variable domain in full, with the rest retrieved from reference TRBV7-9 and TRBJ1-1, is DTGVSQNPRHKITKRGQNVTFRCDPISEHNRLYWYRQTLGQGPEFLTYFQNEAQLEKSRLLSDRFSAERPKGSFSTLEIQRTEQGDSAMYLCASSQDRDSEAFFGQGTRLTVV.

The chain links TRBV29-1 to TRBJ2-7, with D perhaps matching TRBD1 (6 bases). Between the trimmed V and J ends, which lost 6 bases and 0 bases, there was a span of 12 bases. This CDR3 has 13 residues. Per the germline V gene, CDR1 is SQVTM and CDR2 is ANQGSEA. As DNA, the CDR3 is TGCAGCGTCAAGGCGGACAGCTCCTACGAGCAGTACTTC. Translation: CSVKADSSYEQYF.

The sample holds a few counts of this clone. J is TRBJ2-1 and V is TRBV5-1, with 9 bases lining up with TRBD2. The CDR3 sequence is 15 residues long. Germline V gives CDR1 SGHRS, CDR2 YFSETQ. With 5 bases clipped from V and 8 bases from J, the junction kept 11 bases outside the gene matches. The CDR3 coding sequence is TGCGCCAGCAGACCGGTAGCGGGAGAGGGTTATGAGCAGTTCTTC. Protein: CASRPVAGEGYEQFF.

V is TRBV11-3 and J is TRBJ2-1; 13 nucleotides agree with TRBD2. The germline gives CDR1 SGHNT, CDR2 YENEEA. The CDR3 is 15 residues long. V gave up 4 bases and J gave up 8 bases; unmatched junction bases: 5. In DNA form, the CDR3 reads TGTGCCAGCAGCTCGGGACTAGCGGGATTGGATGAGCAGTTCTTC. It encodes CASSSGLAGLDEQFF. The variable domain in full, completed from reference TRBV11-3 and TRBJ2-1, reads EAGVVQSPRYKIIEKKQPVAFWCNPISGHNTLYWYLQNLGQGPELLIRYENEEAVDDSQLPKDRFSAERLKGVDSTLKIQPAELGDSAVYLCASSSGLAGLDEQFFGPGTRLTVL.

The chain employs TRBV28 and TRBJ2-3; D perhaps matches TRBD2 (5 bases). CDR3 length: 14 residues. Germline lookup yields CDR1 MDHEN and CDR2 SYDVKM. V shed 1 base and J shed 2 bases, with 7 bases lying between them. The CDR3 DNA is TGTGCCAGCAGTTTATTGCTAGCCACAGATACGCAGTATTTT. This translates into CASSLLLATDTQYF.